One and the same sample provided the 26 T cell receptor beta chains below, sequenced in a study of T cell repertoires in cytomegalovirus infection. Via MiXCR, TCRdb re-called the reads, giving one row per CDR3 protein. The table lists around 260,000 distinct CDR3 sequences, roughly 23% of them singletons, with approximately 15% in the top ten. The source material was PBMCs. These receptors were obtained from a human donor in good health (CMV status not recorded). Some clones in this sample may be carry-over from other donors' samples.

This clonotype was found once. The J gene is TRBJ1-1, the V gene TRBV20-1, with 7 nucleotides matching TRBD1. This CDR3 contains 14 residues. Trimming cost V 6 bases and J 1 base; bases outside gene matches: 8. Germline CDR1 reads DFQATT; CDR2 reads SNEGSKA (reference sequence). The CDR3 DNA reads as TGCAGTGCGACGGACAGGTTAAAGAACACTGAAGCTTTCTTT. Protein product: CSATDRLKNTEAFF.

The chain couples TRBV6-8 to TRBJ1-2; 8 nucleotides agree with TRBD1. The V gene's germline CDR1 is MNHGY and CDR2 SAAAGT. V gave up 5 bases and J gave up 6 bases; unmatched junction bases: 8. This CDR3 comprises 14 residues. In nucleotides, the CDR3 is TGTGCCAGCAGTCAACTGGACAGGGCGGATGGCTACACCTTC. It codes for CASSQLDRADGYTF.

The chain carries TRBV15 and TRBJ2-7; a weak D match, TRBD2 (6 bases). Per germline, CDR1 LNHNV and CDR2 YYDKDF (reference sequence). This CDR3 comprises 15 residues. Trimming stripped 0 bases from V and 1 base from J, with 10 bases between. As DNA, the CDR3 is TGTGCCACCAGCAGAGACGGGACTTCGTCCTACGAGCAGTACTTC. This gives the protein CATSRDGTSSYEQYF.

As to this clonotype: The CDR3 carries no conserved terminal phenylalanine or tryptophan, so it likely arises from a read error. This chain joins TRBV15 and TRBJ1-2, with D perhaps TRBD1 (6 bases). CDR3 size: 14 residues. The V and J ends lost 0 bases and 5 bases respectively, with 10 bases between them. The V gene's germline CDR1 is LNHNV and CDR2 YYDKDF (reference sequence). The CDR3 reads CATSRDQGRYGYTC. CDR3 nucleotides: TGTGCCACCAGCAGAGATCAGGGGAGGTATGGCTACACCTGC.

The genes are TRBV19 and TRBJ2-6; 7 bases are shared with TRBD1. The J segment lost 2 bases and the V segment lost 5 bases, leaving 9 bases of the junction unmatched. CDR3 length equals 17 residues. Germline V gene sequence: CDR1 LNHDA, CDR2 SQIVND (reference sequence). CDR3 in DNA: TGTGCCAGTAGTCCTGACAGGGTAACGGCTGGGGCCAACGTCCTGACTTTC. Encoded protein: CASSPDRVTAGANVLTF.

This clonotype was picked up a small number of times. This chain links TRBV7-6 with TRBJ2-5, with 7 bases fitting TRBD1. Losses at the gene ends were 1 base for V and 2 bases for J; bases not matched to a gene: 4. The germline CDR1 and CDR2 sequences are SGHVS and FNYEAQ. This CDR3 is 15 amino acids long. The CDR3 region has the DNA TGTGCCAGCAGCTTAGGTGTCAGGGGGCAAGAGACCCAGTACTTC. It is translated as CASSLGVRGQETQYF. The full variable domain, rest sourced from reference TRBV7-6 and TRBJ2-5, is GAGVSQSPRYKVTKRGQDVALRCDPISGHVSLYWYRQALGQGPEFLTYFNYEAQQDKSGLPNDRFSAERPEGSISTLTIQRTEQRDSAMYRCASSLGVRGQETQYFGPGTRLLVL.

This clonotype was counted between two and nine times. The V and J genes are TRBV6-2 or TRBV6-3 and TRBJ2-7; D remains unclear. CDR1 MNHEY and CDR2 SVGEGT come from the germline V gene. Between the trimmed V and J ends, which lost 8 bases and 2 bases, there was a span of 13 bases. This CDR3 has 13 residues. The CDR3 nucleotides read TGTGCCAGCCACGCCAGGCTCCCCTACGAGCAGTACTTC. Its protein is CASHARLPYEQYF.

The chain carries TRBV27 and TRBJ1-1; D uncertain. Trimming shortened V by 4 bases and J by 3 bases, and 12 bases separated the two germline ends. Germline V gives CDR1 MNHEY, CDR2 SMNVEV (reference sequence). CDR3 length: 14 amino acids. Here the CDR3 DNA reads TGTGCCAGCAGTTCCGACGGGTTTGACACTGAAGCTTTCTTT. Amino acids: CASSSDGFDTEAFF.

The V call is TRBV19, the J call TRBJ1-2; D is uncertain. Trimming took off 6 bases at V and 4 bases at J, with 18 bases between the two ends. This CDR3 is built from 15 residues. Germline CDR1 is LNHDA and CDR2 is SQIVND (reference sequence). CDR3: CASRIWAEGGYGYTF. The CDR3 bases are TGTGCCAGTAGGATTTGGGCAGAGGGAGGCTATGGCTACACCTTC.

This clonotype has a handful of counts. The chain combines TRBV19 with TRBJ2-4; TRBD1 aligns across 7 bases. This CDR3 comprises 13 residues. V dropped 6 bases and J dropped 8; count of bases not matched to a gene: 7. Germline CDR1 reads LNHDA; CDR2 reads SQIVND (reference sequence). Written as DNA, the CDR3 is TGTGCCAGTAGCCGCGGACAGGTCGACATTCAGTACTTC. Translating it yields CASSRGQVDIQYF.

V is TRBV20-1 and J is TRBJ1-2, with 11 positions matching TRBD1. The CDR3 runs 14 residues. Germline-derived CDR1 and CDR2 are DFQATT and SNEGSKA (reference sequence). Trimming at V came to 0 bases and at J to 8 bases, leaving 5 bases not matched to a gene. The CDR3 DNA is TGCAGTGCTAGAGATCGGTGGACAGGGGGCGGCTACACCTTC. Translation gives CSARDRWTGGGYTF.

This clonotype was seen only a few times. The CDR3 is CASRNRGGNEQYF. In nucleotides, the CDR3 is TGTGCCAGTCGAAACAGGGGAGGGAACGAGCAGTACTTC. This chain joins TRBV19 and TRBJ2-7; either TRBD1 or TRBD2 may supply D (7 bases each). CDR3 size: 13 residues. Trimming left V 8 bases short and J 5 bases short, with 16 bases between. Germline V lookup: CDR1 LNHDA, CDR2 SQIVND (reference sequence).

This clonotype has a handful of counts. This rearrangement joins TRBV11-2 to TRBJ2-3; 8 bases fit TRBD2. V dropped 6 bases and J dropped 2; count of bases not matched to a gene: 4. This CDR3 has 14 residues. The germline V gene encodes CDR1 SGHAT and CDR2 FQNNGV. The CDR3 DNA sequence: TGTGCCAGCAGGCTTAGCGGGGTCACAGATACGCAGTATTTT. This translates into CASRLSGVTDTQYF.

The rearrangement joins TRBV4-3 to TRBJ2-5, with D possibly being TRBD1 (5 bases). Germline values: CDR1 LGHNA, CDR2 YSLEER. The CDR3 runs 15 residues. Trimming removed 4 bases at V and 2 bases at J, with 14 bases between. CDR3 region: CASSRTRTPQETQYF. As DNA, the CDR3 is TGCGCCAGCAGCCGGACCCGGACACCTCAAGAGACCCAGTACTTC.

The table lists this clonotype with a count of one. This rearrangement joins TRBV18 to TRBJ1-3; no firm D call. V lost 1 base, J lost 0 bases, and 7 bases lay in between. The CDR3 length is 15 residues. From germline, CDR1 is KGHSH and CDR2 LQKENI. CDR3 in amino acids: CASSPRVVSGNTIYF. The CDR3 nucleotides are TGTGCCAGCTCACCACGGGTAGTCTCTGGAAACACCATATATTTT.

The chain employs TRBV28 and TRBJ1-6; D remains ambiguous. Germline V gene data show CDR1 as MDHEN and CDR2 as SYDVKM. The ends were cut back, 5 bases at V and 10 bases at J, with 6 bases in the middle. The CDR3 length is 11 residues. In DNA form, the CDR3 reads TGTGCCAGCAGTGCAATCTCACCCCTCCACTTT. As protein: CASSAISPLHF.

This clonotype turned up a few times. The chain links TRBV3-1 to TRBJ2-7, with D possibly being TRBD1 (6 bases). The CDR3 has 16 residues. Trimming removed 0 bases at V and 1 base at J, with 13 bases between. Per germline, CDR1 LGHDT and CDR2 YNNKEL (reference sequence). The DNA for the CDR3 is TGTGCCAGCAGCCAAGAATTAGGACAGAATTCCTACGAGCAGTACTTC. Translating it yields CASSQELGQNSYEQYF.

This clonotype was seen once. This sequence joins TRBV18 and TRBJ1-4; 9 nucleotides line up with TRBD1. Trimming cost V 5 bases and J 4 bases; bases outside gene matches: 5. The CDR3 runs 15 residues. The germline V gene has CDR1 KGHSH and CDR2 LQKENI. CDR3 nucleotides: TGTGCCAGCTCAAGGGACAGGGACCGTAATGAAAAACTGTTTTTT. This encodes CASSRDRDRNEKLFF.

The genes are TRBV5-1 and TRBJ2-7; D possibly uses TRBD1 or TRBD2 (5 bases each). The germline V gene encodes CDR1 SGHRS and CDR2 YFSETQ. The CDR3 is 15 amino acids. Trimming took off 4 bases at V and 5 bases at J, with 19 bases between the two ends. CDR3 bases: TGCGCCAGCAGCGGGACCGGGACGCCGGTCCACGAGCAGTACTTC. This encodes CASSGTGTPVHEQYF. Variable domain in full (rest from reference TRBV5-1 and TRBJ2-7): KAGVTQTPRYLIKTRGQQVTLSCSPISGHRSVSWYQQTPGQGLQFLFEYFSETQRNKGNFPGRFSGRQFSNSRSEMNVSTLELGDSALYLCASSGTGTPVHEQYFGPGTRLTVT.

With regard to this clonotype: Just one base apart from a much larger clone, this may be a read error. The chain recombines TRBV25-1 with TRBJ2-7; the D is unclear. This CDR3 spans 11 amino acids. Germline CDR1 MGHDK, CDR2 SYGVNS. The ends were cut back, 4 bases at V and 9 bases at J, with 10 bases in the middle. In nucleotides, the CDR3 is TGTGCCAGCAGTGGGGGTGTCGGGCAGTACTTC. It specifies CASSGGVGQYF.

This clonotype was found many times. The rearrangement joins TRBV7-2 to TRBJ2-7, with 12 positions matching TRBD2. The germline V gene has CDR1 SGHTA and CDR2 FQGNSA. The CDR3 totals 17 residues. With 5 bases clipped from V and 5 bases from J, the junction kept 13 bases outside the gene matches. CDR3 sequence reads: CASSTRLAGEARNEQYF. The CDR3 region has the DNA TGTGCCAGCAGCACCAGACTAGCGGGAGAGGCGAGGAACGAGCAGTACTTC.

A few counts support this clonotype. The chain recombines TRBV20-1 with TRBJ1-1; D unclear. The V and J ends lost 0 bases and 8 bases respectively, with 16 bases between them. The CDR3 runs 14 residues. Germline V gives CDR1 DFQATT, CDR2 SNEGSKA (reference sequence). CDR3 sequence: CSARDQRRLGEAFF. The CDR3 nucleotides are TGCAGTGCTAGAGATCAAAGACGCCTGGGGGAAGCTTTCTTT.

This clonotype has ten or more counts. The V gene is TRBV7-2, the J gene TRBJ2-3; possibly TRBD1 for D (5 bases). The CDR3 loop spans 15 amino acids. CDR1 and CDR2 from the germline V gene are SGHTA and FQGNSA. V lost 3 bases to trimming and J lost 0 bases, with 10 bases between them. CDR3: CASSFTQGSTDTQYF. CDR3 sequence (DNA): TGTGCCAGCAGCTTCACCCAGGGAAGCACAGATACGCAGTATTTT.

This clonotype was picked up many times. The rearrangement links TRBV12-3 or TRBV12-4 to TRBJ2-7; possible D gene TRBD2, 5 bases. The CDR3 totals 13 residues. V dropped 7 bases and J dropped 6 bases, with 16 bases sitting between them. The CDR3 DNA reads as TGTGCCAGCACCCTCCAGTTGGGGAGCGAGCAGTACTTC. Translated: CASTLQLGSEQYF.

This clonotype occurred many times. The CDR3 DNA is TGTGCCATCAGCGAGGGGACTAGCGATGCACTCCAAGAGACCCAGTACTTC. Its translation is CAISEGTSDALQETQYF. This chain links TRBV10-3 with TRBJ2-5; 10 bases are shared with TRBD2. This CDR3 comprises 17 residues. V lost 6 bases to trimming and J lost 1 base; unmatched junction nucleotides: 11. Germline CDR1 ENHRY, CDR2 SYGVKD.

In this sample, this clonotype turned up a few times. The rearrangement uses TRBV19 and TRBJ1-2, with D possibly TRBD1 on 6 matching bases. Germline assignment: CDR1 LNHDA and CDR2 SQIVND (reference sequence). This CDR3 is 14 amino acids long. V was trimmed by 3 bases and J by 7 bases, leaving 15 bases between them. The CDR3 region is CASSISQGLSGYTF. CDR3 DNA: TGTGCCAGTAGTATTAGTCAGGGGCTCTCTGGCTACACCTTC.